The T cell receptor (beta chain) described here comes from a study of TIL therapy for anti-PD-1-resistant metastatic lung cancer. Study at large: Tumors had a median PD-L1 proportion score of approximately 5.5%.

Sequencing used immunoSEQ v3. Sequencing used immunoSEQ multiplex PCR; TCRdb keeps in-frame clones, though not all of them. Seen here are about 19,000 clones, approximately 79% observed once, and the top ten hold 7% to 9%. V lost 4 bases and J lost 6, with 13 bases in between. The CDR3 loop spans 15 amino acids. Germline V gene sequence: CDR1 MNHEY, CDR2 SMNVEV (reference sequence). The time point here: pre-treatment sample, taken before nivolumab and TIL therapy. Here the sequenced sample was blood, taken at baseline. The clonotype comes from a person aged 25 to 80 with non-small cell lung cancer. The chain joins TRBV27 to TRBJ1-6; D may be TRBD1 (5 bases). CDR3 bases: TGTGCCAGCAGTTCGGGACTCGGAGGTAATTCACCCCTCCACTTT. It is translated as CASSSGLGGNSPLHF.